This TCR beta chain was recorded in a study of shared clonotypes between healthy human individuals. Findings of the study overall: In general, naive subsets displayed greater estimated richness than memory subsets did.

The repertoire was sequenced with immunoSEQ multiplex PCR; TCRdb's copy has only in-frame clones and lacks some. The data show about 2.3 million clones, 92% seen once. Germline loops: CDR1 SGHTA, CDR2 FQGTGA. The CDR3 loop spans 15 amino acids. The V end was cut by 4 bases, the J end by 2 bases, with 12 bases between. In regard to this clone: Its antigen is not identified.

The sequenced sample was naive CD4+ T cells from PBMCs. As to subset: CD45RA+ positively selected. The receptor was derived from a man aged 18 to 30 in good health. Some clones in this sample may be carry-over from other donors' samples. The chain employs TRBV7-3 and TRBJ2-1, with D possibly called TRBD1 or TRBD2 (5 bases each). The CDR3, as DNA: TGTGCCAGCAGCTCGGGACCCCGGGCCTACAATGAGCAGTTCTTC. It is translated as CASSSGPRAYNEQFF. The variable domain in full, with the rest retrieved from reference TRBV7-3 and TRBJ2-1, is GAGVSQTPSNKVTEKGKYVELRCDPISGHTALYWYRQSLGQGPEFLIYFQGTGAADDSGLPNDRFFAVRPEGSVSTLKIQRTERGDSAVYLCASSSGPRAYNEQFFGPGTRLTVL.